Given below is one T cell receptor beta chain in context. Its specificity is unknown. This entry comes from a study of cytomegalovirus exposure and HLA in healthy donors. About the research overall: Samples from HLA-typed donors yielded approximately 80 million unique TCRs in an early data release. Study observations and caveats: Several V segments, TRBV6-2 and TRBV6-3 among them, could not be told apart and were dropped. Within an earlier analysis, most TCR beta V segments proved productive either about 90% or about 30% of the time.

At sampling all donors were nominally healthy, likely with unrecorded immune exposures. PCR was performed using 60 Vbeta and 13 Jbeta primers. Generated by immunoSEQ multiplex PCR, the TCRdb table keeps only in-frame clones and is missing some. The data contain some 220,000 clones, 70% to 85% of them singletons. Per germline, CDR1 GTSNPN and CDR2 SVGIG (reference sequence). The CDR3 is 13 amino acids. V gave up 1 base and J gave up 7 bases, with 13 bases separating them. V and J are TRBV30 and TRBJ1-2, with D unclear. The sequenced material came from PBMCs. This clonotype was sampled from a woman aged 40 to 50 in good health and CMV-seronegative. The CDR3: CAWSAFGFSGYTF. CDR3 nucleotides: TGTGCCTGGAGTGCGTTCGGTTTTAGTGGCTACACCTTC. The entire variable domain, with the rest obtained from reference TRBV30 and TRBJ1-2, is as follows: SQTIHQWPATLVQPVGSPLSLECTVEGTSNPNLYWYRQAAGRGLQLLFYSVGIGQISSEVPQNLSASRPQDRQFILSSKKLLLSDSGFYLCAWSAFGFSGYTFGSGTRLTVV.